The 12 T cell receptor beta chains reported below all come from one sample, sequenced in a study of blood T cell repertoires in COVID-19. Profiled with immunoSEQ multiplex PCR; TCRdb holds only in-frame clones, not every one. The sample carries 180,000 or so clones, around four fifths recorded once. The sequencing sample was made of PBMCs or T cells enriched from blood (not recorded which). The source is a woman aged 45-65 years who had recovered from COVID-19.

This rearrangement joins TRBV7-2 to TRBJ1-5; a possible D gene is TRBD1 (5 bases). The CDR3 runs 17 residues. Trimming took off 4 bases at V and 3 bases at J, with 19 bases between the two ends. Germline V gives CDR1 SGHTA, CDR2 FQGNSA. As DNA, the CDR3 is TGTGCCAGCAGCTCCCTCGCGGCGGGGGATAACAATCAGCCCCAGCATTTT. Translated: CASSSLAAGDNNQPQHF.

This sequence joins TRBV28 and TRBJ1-1; D is perhaps TRBD1 (6 bases). Looked up from germline, CDR1 is MDHEN and CDR2 is SYDVKM. Trimming took off 7 bases at V and 1 base at J, with 13 bases between the two ends. The CDR3 contains 14 residues. DNA of the CDR3: TGTGCCAGCACCCAGAGGGGGGGGAACACTGAAGCTTTCTTT. Residues: CASTQRGGNTEAFF.

This rearrangement joins TRBV30 to TRBJ2-1; the D is unclear. V lost 1 base and J lost 3, with 10 bases in between. Germline-derived CDR1 and CDR2 are GTSNPN and SVGIG (reference sequence). The CDR3 is made up of 14 amino acids. CDR3 nucleotides: TGTGCCTGGAGTGCCCTTTCTTTCTACAATGAGCAGTTCTTC. It specifies CAWSALSFYNEQFF.

The chain recombines TRBV29-1 with TRBJ2-1; 8 bases line up with TRBD2. Per the germline V gene, CDR1 is SQVTM and CDR2 is ANQGSEA. The length of the CDR3 is 14 residues. With 7 bases clipped from V and 4 bases from J, the junction kept 9 bases outside the gene matches. The CDR3 DNA follows: TGCAGCGGGGAGACTAGCGCCCATTACAATGAGCAGTTCTTC. It encodes CSGETSAHYNEQFF.

The V and J genes are TRBV12-3 or TRBV12-4 and TRBJ1-2; TRBD1 aligns across 9 bases. There are 13 residues in the CDR3. V lost 9 bases to trimming and J lost 4 bases; unmatched junction nucleotides: 6. The CDR3 reads CARGQGNSYGYTF. DNA of the CDR3: TGTGCCAGGGGACAGGGAAACAGCTATGGCTACACCTTC.

The chain combines TRBV6-5 with TRBJ1-2, with D hard to call. This CDR3 is built from 14 residues. Between the trimmed V and J ends, which lost 0 bases and 4 bases, there was a span of 9 bases. Germline loops: CDR1 MNHEY, CDR2 SVGAGI. The CDR3 DNA reads as TGTGCCAGCAGTTACTCGATGGGCACCTATGGCTACACCTTC. It translates to CASSYSMGTYGYTF.

The chain couples TRBV28 to TRBJ2-6; TRBD2 agrees at 7 bases. Per germline, CDR1 MDHEN and CDR2 SYDVKM. V lost 8 bases and J lost 3; bases outside the gene matches: 7. This CDR3 region has 15 residues. CDR3 sequence: CASGRGVGGANVLTF. DNA for the CDR3: TGTGCCAGCGGCCGGGGGGTTGGTGGGGCCAACGTCCTGACTTTC.

The J gene is TRBJ2-5, the V gene TRBV27; D gene uncertain. This CDR3 has 13 amino acids. Germline CDR1 and CDR2: MNHEY and SMNVEV (reference sequence). The ends were cut back, 4 bases at V and 7 bases at J, with 13 bases in the middle. This CDR3 reads CASSSPPVGTQYF. CDR3 DNA sequence: TGTGCCAGCAGTTCCCCCCCCGTCGGGACCCAGTACTTC.

This rearrangement joins TRBV11-2 to TRBJ2-6; perhaps TRBD2 as D (5 bases). V shed 3 bases and J shed 0 bases, with 12 bases lying between them. This CDR3 is built from 17 residues. Germline V gene lookup returns CDR1 SGHAT and CDR2 FQNNGV. The CDR3 region is CASSFSTDYSGANVLTF. The DNA for the CDR3 is TGTGCCAGCAGCTTTAGCACAGACTACTCTGGGGCCAACGTCCTGACTTTC.

The rearrangement links TRBV12-2 to TRBJ2-5; the table's D call, TRBD1, has no DNA check behind it. TRBV12-2 is flagged as a pseudogene. This CDR3 region has 14 residues. CDR3 DNA: TGTGCAAGTCGCAGGGACAGGGACCAAGAGACCCAGTACTTC. Amino acids: CASRRDRDQETQYF.

J is TRBJ1-2 and V is TRBV28, with 9 nucleotides matching TRBD1. The germline CDR1 and CDR2 sequences are MDHEN and SYDVKM. Trimming took 7 bases from V and 7 from J; bases not matched to a gene: 7. There are 13 residues in the CDR3. This CDR3 reads CASTLRQGGGYTF. The CDR3 coding sequence is TGTGCCAGCACCCTACGACAGGGGGGTGGCTACACCTTC.

The chain links TRBV4-2 to TRBJ2-2; TRBD2 aligns across 11 bases. Per the germline V gene, CDR1 is LGHNA and CDR2 is YNFKEQ. This CDR3 has 18 residues. The ends lost 1 base at V and 2 bases at J; junction bases unmatched: 6. The CDR3 DNA is TGTGCCAGCAGCCAAGCCGGTAGCGGGGGGGCCAACACCGGGGAGCTGTTTTTT. This encodes CASSQAGSGGANTGELFF.